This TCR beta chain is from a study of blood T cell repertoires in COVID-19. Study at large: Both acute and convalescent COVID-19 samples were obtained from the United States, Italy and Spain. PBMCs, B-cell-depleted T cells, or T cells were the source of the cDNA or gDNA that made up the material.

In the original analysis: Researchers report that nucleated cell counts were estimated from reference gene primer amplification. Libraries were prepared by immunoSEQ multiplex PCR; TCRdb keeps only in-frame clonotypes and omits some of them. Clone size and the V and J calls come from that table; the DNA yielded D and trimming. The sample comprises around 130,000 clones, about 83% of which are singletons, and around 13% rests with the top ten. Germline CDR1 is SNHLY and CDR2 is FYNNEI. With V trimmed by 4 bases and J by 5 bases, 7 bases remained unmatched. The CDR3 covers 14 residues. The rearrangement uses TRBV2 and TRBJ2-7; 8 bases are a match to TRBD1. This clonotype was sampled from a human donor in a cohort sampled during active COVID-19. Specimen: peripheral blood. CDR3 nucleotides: TGTGCCAGCAGTGCTGACAGGGGTAATAACGAGCAGTACTTC. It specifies CASSADRGNNEQYF.